This TCR beta chain was profiled in a study of T-cell reconstitution after alpha-beta-depleted transplantation in children. It was with unique molecular identifiers that the TCRbeta library was prepared. TCRdb fed the PCR reads into MiXCR, producing one record per CDR3 protein. The data show approximately 200,000 distinct CDR3 sequences, about 14% seen once. Trimming left V 1 base short and J 0 bases short, with 13 bases between. The CDR3 is made up of 17 amino acids. This receptor was obtained from a human donor who donated a stem cell graft to a child with acute lymphoblastic leukemia. Source: PBMCs from the stem cell graft donor, taken from the stem cell graft. The rearrangement links TRBV23-1 to TRBJ2-1; D gene ambiguous. TRBV23-1 is annotated as an ORF whose role is uncertain. In DNA form, the CDR3 reads TGCGCCAGCAGTCAATTATATCGCCAGAACTCCTACAATGAGCAGTTCTTC. It translates to CASSQLYRQNSYNEQFF.